This TCR beta chain was sequenced for a study of cytomegalovirus exposure and HLA in healthy donors. Study overall: A data release that came early held roughly 80 million unique TCRs from HLA-typed donors. Findings of the study overall: Associated with cytomegalovirus, according to the listing, were 150 to 200 TCR beta chains. Analysis performed later showed TCR beta chains linked to HLA being more clonally expanded than equally common others. Beyond CMV serostatus, there was no information to go on about immune exposure.

PCR involved 60 Vbeta and 13 Jbeta primers. The repertoire was sequenced with immunoSEQ multiplex PCR; TCRdb's copy has only in-frame clones and lacks some. This sample's table reports 100,000 to 150,000 clones. Comment on this clone: Its antigen is currently unknown.

This CDR3 region has 15 residues. Germline-derived CDR1 and CDR2 are SGHRS and YFSETQ. The V segment lost 4 bases and the J segment 7 bases; nucleotides outside the gene matches: 9. Sequencing used PBMCs. The chain combines TRBV5-1 with TRBJ1-4; 8 positions agree with TRBD1. This receptor was taken from a man aged 40-50 years in good health and CMV-seronegative. The chain's CDR3 is CASSRTGLRAEKLFF. CDR3 bases: TGCGCCAGCAGCAGGACAGGGTTGCGCGCTGAAAAACTGTTTTTT.